This T cell receptor beta chain is from a study of shared clonotypes between healthy human individuals. This clone was detected only a few times. Relative to the germline gene, one junction end is altered; a read error may explain this. Assay runs were performed at deep level. Replicate PCRs from sorted subsets contained around 190 ng DNA, which is approximately 30,000 T cell genomes. The protocol was immunoSEQ multiplex PCR, while the TCRdb copy is restricted to in-frame clones and leaves out a portion. The sample records some 1 million clones, under 80% being singletons. CD4+ cells yielded CD45RA+ naive and CD45RA-negative memory subsets. Germline values: CDR1 SGHAT, CDR2 FQNNGV. The CDR3 is made up of 16 amino acids.

The V gene is TRBV11-2, the J gene TRBJ2-3; TRBD2 agrees at 9 bases. The clonotype comes from a man aged 18 to 29 in good health. The sequenced material came from memory CD4+ T cells sorted from blood. The subset was: CD45RA-negative fraction. The CDR3 nucleotides are TGTGCCAGCAGCTTTTCCCCCGGGACTAGCAGAGATGCGCAGTATTTT. Translation: CASSFSPGTSRDAQYF.